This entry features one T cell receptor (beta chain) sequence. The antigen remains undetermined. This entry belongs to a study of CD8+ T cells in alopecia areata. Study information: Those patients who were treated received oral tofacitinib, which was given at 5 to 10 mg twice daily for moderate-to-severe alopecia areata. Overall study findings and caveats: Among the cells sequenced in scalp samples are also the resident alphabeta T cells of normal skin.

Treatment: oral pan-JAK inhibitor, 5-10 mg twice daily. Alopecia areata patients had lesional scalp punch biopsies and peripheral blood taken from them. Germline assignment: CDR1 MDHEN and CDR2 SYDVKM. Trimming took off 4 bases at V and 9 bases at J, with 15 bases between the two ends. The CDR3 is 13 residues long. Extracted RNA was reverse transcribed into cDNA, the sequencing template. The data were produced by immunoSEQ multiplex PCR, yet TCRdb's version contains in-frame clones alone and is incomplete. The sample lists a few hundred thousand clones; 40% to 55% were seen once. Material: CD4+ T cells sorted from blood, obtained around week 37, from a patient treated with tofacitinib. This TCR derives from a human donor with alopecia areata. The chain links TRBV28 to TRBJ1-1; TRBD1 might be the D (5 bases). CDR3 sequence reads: CASSSHQAGKAFF. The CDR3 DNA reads TGTGCCAGCAGTTCACATCAGGCAGGGAAAGCTTTCTTT.